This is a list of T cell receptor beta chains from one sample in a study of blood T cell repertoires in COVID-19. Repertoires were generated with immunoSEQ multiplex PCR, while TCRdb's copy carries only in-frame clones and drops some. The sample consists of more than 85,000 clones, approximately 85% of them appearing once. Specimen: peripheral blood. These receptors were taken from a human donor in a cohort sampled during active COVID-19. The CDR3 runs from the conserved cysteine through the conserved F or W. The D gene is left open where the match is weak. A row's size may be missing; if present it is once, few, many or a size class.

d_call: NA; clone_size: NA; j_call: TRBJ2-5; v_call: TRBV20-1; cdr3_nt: TGCAGTGCTTATCAAGAGACCCAGTACTTC; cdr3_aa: CSAYQETQYF
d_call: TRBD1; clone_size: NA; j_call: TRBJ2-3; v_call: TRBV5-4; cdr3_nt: TGTGCCAGCAGCTTAGACAGGGGCTACACAGATACGCAGTATTTT; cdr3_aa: CASSLDRGYTDTQYF
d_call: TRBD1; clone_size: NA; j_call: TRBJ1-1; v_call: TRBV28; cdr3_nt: TGTGCCAGCAGCCGCCCCAGGGGGGTCACTGAAGCTTTCTTT; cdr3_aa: CASSRPRGVTEAFF
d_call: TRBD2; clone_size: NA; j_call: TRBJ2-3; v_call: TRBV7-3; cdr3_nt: TGTGCCAGCAGCTTAACAGGGCTAGCGGGAGGGTATTTT; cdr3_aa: CASSLTGLAGGYF
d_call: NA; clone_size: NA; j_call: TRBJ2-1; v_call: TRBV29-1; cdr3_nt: TGCAGCGTTGAAACAGGCTTACAGGAGCAGTTCTTC; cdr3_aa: CSVETGLQEQFF
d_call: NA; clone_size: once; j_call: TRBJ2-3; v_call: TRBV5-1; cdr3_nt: TGCGCCAGCAGCTTGTCAGGGGTATCGACAGATACGCAGTATTTT; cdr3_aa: CASSLSGVSTDTQYF
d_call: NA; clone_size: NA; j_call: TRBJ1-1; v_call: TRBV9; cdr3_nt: TGTGCCAGCAGCGCTCCCAACACCTTTGAAGCTTTCTTT; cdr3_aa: CASSAPNTFEAFF
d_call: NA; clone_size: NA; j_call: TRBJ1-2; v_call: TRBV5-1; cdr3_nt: TGCGCCAGCAGCTTTTCGGGGGGCCAAGGCTATGGCTACACCTTC; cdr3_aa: CASSFSGGQGYGYTF
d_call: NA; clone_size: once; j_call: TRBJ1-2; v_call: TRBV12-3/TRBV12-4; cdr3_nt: TGTGCCACCTCGCCCAACAGGCGAGGTGGCTACACCTTC; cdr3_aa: CATSPNRRGGYTF
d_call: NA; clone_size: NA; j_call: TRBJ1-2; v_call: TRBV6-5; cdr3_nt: TGTGCCAGCAGTTACGACGGGAGACCCTATGGCTACACCTTC; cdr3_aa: CASSYDGRPYGYTF
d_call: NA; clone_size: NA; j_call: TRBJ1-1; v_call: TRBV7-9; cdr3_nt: TGTGCCAGCAGCTTAGTCGGTAGGGGCAGGTCTGAAGCTTTCTTT; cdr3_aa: CASSLVGRGRSEAFF
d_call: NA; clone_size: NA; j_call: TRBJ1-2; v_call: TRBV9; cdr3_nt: TGTGCCAGCACCAGAAATCGGGGGGGCGATGGCTACACCTTC; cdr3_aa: CASTRNRGGDGYTF
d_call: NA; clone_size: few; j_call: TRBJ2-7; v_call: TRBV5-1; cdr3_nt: TGCGCCAGCAGCTTGGAACAGGGCCTCGAGCAGTACTTC; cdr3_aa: CASSLEQGLEQYF
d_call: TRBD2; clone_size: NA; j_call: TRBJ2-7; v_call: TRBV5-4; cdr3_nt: TGTGCCAGCACCCGGGAGGGGTTCGGCGAGCAGTACTTC; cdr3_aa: CASTREGFGEQYF
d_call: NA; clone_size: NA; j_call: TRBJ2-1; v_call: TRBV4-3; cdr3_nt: TGCGCCAGCAGCCAAGCTAGACAGGACCTCGATGAGCAGTTCTTC; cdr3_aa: CASSQARQDLDEQFF
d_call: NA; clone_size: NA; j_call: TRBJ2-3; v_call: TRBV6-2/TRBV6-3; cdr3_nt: TGTGCCAGCAGTTACTCTCGGGGGTTCACAGATACGCAGTATTTT; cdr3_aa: CASSYSRGFTDTQYF
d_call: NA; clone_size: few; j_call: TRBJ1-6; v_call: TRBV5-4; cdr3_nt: TGTGCCAGCAGCTTGGACAGTAATTCACCCCTCCACTTT; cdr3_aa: CASSLDSNSPLHF
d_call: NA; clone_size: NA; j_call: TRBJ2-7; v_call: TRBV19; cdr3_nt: TGTGCCAGTAGTATACTAGGCGGGGCCGGCTACGAGCAGTACTTC; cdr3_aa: CASSILGGAGYEQYF
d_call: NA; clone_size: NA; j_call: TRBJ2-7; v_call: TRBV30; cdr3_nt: TGTGCCTGGAGTGTACGACTGGACTCCTACGAGCAGTACTTC; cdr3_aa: CAWSVRLDSYEQYF
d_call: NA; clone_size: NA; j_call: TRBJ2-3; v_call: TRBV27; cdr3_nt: TGTGCCAGCAGCCTAGGGGCGGCTACAGATACGCAGTATTTT; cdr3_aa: CASSLGAATDTQYF
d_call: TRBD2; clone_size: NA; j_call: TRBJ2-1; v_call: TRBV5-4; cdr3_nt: TGTGCCAGCAGTCCAGGACTAGCAAAGGGCTTCGATGAGCAGTTCTTC; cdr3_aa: CASSPGLAKGFDEQFF
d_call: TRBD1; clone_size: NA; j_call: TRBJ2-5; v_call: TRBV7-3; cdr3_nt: TGTGCCAGCAGCCCACCCCAGGGGGCCCAGTACTTC; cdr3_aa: CASSPPQGAQYF
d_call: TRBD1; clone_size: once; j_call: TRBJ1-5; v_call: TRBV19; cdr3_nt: TGTGCCAGTAGTATTATCGGGACAGGGGAACAGCCCCAGCATTTT; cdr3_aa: CASSIIGTGEQPQHF
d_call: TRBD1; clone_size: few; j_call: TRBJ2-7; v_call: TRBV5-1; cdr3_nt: TGCGCCAGCGGACAGGGCCCTACCGGAGGAGGAGAGCAGTACTTC; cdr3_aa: CASGQGPTGGGEQYF
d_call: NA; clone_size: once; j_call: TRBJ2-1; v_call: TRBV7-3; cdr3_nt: TGTGCCAGCAGCTTAGCGGGGGCGGACAATGAGCAGTTCTTC; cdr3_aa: CASSLAGADNEQFF
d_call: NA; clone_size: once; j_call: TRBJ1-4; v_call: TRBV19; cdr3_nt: TGTGCCAGTAGTATCCACAGGGCTGTGAGTGAAAAACTGTTTTTT; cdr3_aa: CASSIHRAVSEKLFF
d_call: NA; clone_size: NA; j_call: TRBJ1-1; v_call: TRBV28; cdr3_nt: TGTGCCAGCAGTTTGTCAGGGATGAACACTGAAGCTTTCTTT; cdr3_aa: CASSLSGMNTEAFF
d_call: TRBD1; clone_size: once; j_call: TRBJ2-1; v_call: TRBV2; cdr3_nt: TGTGCCATCGGACCTGGACAGGGAGGTAATGAGCAGTTCTTC; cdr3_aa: CAIGPGQGGNEQFF
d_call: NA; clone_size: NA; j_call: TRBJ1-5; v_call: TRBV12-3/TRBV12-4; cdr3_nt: TGTGCCAGCAGTCCCGGGACAACTCAGCCCCAGCATTTT; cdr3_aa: CASSPGTTQPQHF
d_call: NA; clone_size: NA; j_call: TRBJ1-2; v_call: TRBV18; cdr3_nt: TGTGCCAGCTCACCAGTAGGGAGGCCCACCCCCTATGGCTACACCTTC; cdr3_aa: CASSPVGRPTPYGYTF
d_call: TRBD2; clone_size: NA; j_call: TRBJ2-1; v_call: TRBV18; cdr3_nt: TGTGCCAGCTCACCCAGCGGGATCCCCAAAAATGAGCAGTTCTTC; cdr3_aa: CASSPSGIPKNEQFF
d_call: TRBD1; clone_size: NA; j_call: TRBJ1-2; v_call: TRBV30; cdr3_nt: TGTGCCTGGAGTCTTGACAGGGACTCTGGTGGCTACACCTTC; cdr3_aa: CAWSLDRDSGGYTF
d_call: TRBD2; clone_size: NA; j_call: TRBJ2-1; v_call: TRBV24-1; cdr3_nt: TGTGCCACCAGTGATTACTCTAAACGGGGGGGCCCCCGGGCTGCAAATGAGCAGTTCTTC; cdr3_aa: CATSDYSKRGGPRAANEQFF